Listed below are T cell receptor beta chains from one sample, sequenced in a study of T-cell memory formation after mild COVID-19. TCRdb called the 5' RACE reads again in MiXCR, with one record for every CDR3 protein. The sample consists of 210,000 or so distinct CDR3 sequences, around 20% of them appearing once. Sample: PBMCs or a T cell subset sorted from them (not recorded which). Receptor source: an adult woman who had mild COVID-19 (a few samples of this study predate the infection). Cell type and time point are not known. Each CDR3 is given without its conserved first and last residue.

TRBV20-1	TRBJ2-3	SARDSRGDTQY
TRBV29-1	TRBJ2-1	SVGRLTSGSNEQF
TRBV12-3/TRBV12-4	TRBJ1-5	ASSLGQVNQPQH
TRBV21-1	TRBJ2-7	ASSKEMKGGRCEQY
TRBV12-3/TRBV12-4	TRBJ2-7	ASRRETAYEQY
TRBV12-3/TRBV12-4	TRBJ2-1	ASSLTSGRYNEQF
TRBV20-1	TRBJ2-3	SAELLAGVSTDTHY
TRBV20-1	TRBJ1-5	SAGTGGQPQH
TRBV11-2	TRBJ2-5	ASSFSWTQY
TRBV11-2	TRBJ1-1	ASSHIQVAGTEAF
TRBV5-1	TRBJ1-4	ASSLGPAGEKLF
TRBV6-1	TRBJ1-5	ASSGRDRAYSNQPQH
TRBV12-3/TRBV12-4	TRBJ1-5	ASSLGPGGQPQH
TRBV7-9	TRBJ1-1	ASSLETATPNTEAF
TRBV7-9	TRBJ2-1	ASSRTSGDLSEQF
TRBV5-1	TRBJ1-5	ASSLAKGGQQPQH
TRBV12-3/TRBV12-4	TRBJ2-1	ASSLGGGSSYNEQF
TRBV12-3/TRBV12-4	TRBJ1-1	ASSLFTEAF
TRBV21-1	TRBJ2-4	ASGQSGLAKNIQY
TRBV7-9	TRBJ1-1	ASSPGR
TRBV7-2	TRBJ2-5	ASTSRLAGAGETQY
TRBV4-2	TRBJ2-1	ASSQDRGSGLAGGRQF
TRBV7-9	TRBJ1-5	ASSLDLGPQH
TRBV3-1	TRBJ2-3	ASSRGAGATDTQY
TRBV6-6	TRBJ1-2	ASSYWPREDGYT
TRBV5-5	TRBJ1-6	ASSSASVGAYSPLH
TRBV20-1	TRBJ2-1	SARVGTSTNNEQF
TRBV30	TRBJ1-1	AWRGQMNTEAF
TRBV5-1	TRBJ2-5	ASSLGGGRQETQY
TRBV6-5	TRBJ2-3	ASSPLYKTDTQY